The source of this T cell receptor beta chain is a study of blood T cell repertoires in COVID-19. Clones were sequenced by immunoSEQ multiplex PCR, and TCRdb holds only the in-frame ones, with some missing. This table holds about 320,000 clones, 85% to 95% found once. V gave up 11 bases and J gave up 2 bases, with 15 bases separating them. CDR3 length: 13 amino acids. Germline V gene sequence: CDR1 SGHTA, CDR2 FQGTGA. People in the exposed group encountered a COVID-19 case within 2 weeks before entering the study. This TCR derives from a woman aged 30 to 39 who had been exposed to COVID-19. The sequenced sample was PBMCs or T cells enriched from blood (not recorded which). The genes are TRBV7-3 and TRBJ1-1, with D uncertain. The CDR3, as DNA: TGTGCCTCTAGATCGGGGATTAACACTGAAGCTTTCTTT. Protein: CASRSGINTEAFF.